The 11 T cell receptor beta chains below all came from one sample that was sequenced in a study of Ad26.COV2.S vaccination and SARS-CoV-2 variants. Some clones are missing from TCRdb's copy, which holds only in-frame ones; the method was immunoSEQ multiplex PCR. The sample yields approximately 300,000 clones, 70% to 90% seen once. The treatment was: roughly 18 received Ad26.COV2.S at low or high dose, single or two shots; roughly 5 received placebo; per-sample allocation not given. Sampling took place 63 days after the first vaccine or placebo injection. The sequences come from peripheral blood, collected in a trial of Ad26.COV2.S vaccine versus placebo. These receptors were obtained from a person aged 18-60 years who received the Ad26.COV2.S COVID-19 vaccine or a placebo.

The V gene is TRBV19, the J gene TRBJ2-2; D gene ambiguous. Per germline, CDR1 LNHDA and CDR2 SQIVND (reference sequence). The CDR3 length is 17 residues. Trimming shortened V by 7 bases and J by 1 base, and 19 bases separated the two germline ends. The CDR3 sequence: CASKNQDLTLNTGELFF. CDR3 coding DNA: TGTGCCAGTAAGAATCAGGATCTTACTTTGAACACCGGGGAGCTGTTTTTT.

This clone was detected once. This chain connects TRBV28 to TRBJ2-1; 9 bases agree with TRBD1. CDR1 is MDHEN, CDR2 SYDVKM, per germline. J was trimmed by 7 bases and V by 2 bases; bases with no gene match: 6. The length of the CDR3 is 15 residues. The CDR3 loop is CASSLGTGYVNEQFF. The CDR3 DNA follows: TGTGCCAGCAGTTTAGGGACAGGGTACGTAAATGAGCAGTTCTTC.

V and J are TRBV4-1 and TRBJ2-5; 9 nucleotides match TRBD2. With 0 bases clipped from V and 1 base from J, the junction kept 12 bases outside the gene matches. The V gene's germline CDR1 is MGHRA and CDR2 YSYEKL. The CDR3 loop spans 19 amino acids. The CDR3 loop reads CASSQDLVPLAGPQETQYF. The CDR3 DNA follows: TGCGCCAGCAGCCAAGACCTAGTGCCTCTAGCGGGGCCCCAAGAGACCCAGTACTTC.

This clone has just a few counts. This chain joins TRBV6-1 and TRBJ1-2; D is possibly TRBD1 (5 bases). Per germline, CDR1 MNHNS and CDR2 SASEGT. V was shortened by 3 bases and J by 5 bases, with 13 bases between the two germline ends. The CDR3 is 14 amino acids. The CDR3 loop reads CASSERAGTYGYTF. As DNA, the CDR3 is TGTGCCAGCAGTGAGAGGGCAGGGACGTATGGCTACACCTTC.

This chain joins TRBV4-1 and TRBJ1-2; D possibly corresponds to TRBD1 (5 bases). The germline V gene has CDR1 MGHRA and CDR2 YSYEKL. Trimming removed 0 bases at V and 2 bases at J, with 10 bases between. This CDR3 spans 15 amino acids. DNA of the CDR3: TGCGCCAGCAGCCAAGATGAGGGGCTAAACTATGGCTACACCTTC. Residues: CASSQDEGLNYGYTF.

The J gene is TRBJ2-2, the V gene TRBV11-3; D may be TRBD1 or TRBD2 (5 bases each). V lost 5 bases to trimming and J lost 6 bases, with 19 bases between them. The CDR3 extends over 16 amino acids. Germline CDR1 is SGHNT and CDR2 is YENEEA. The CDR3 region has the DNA TGTGCCAGCAGCGAAGCTCGGTCCGGGGACCCCGGGGAGCTGTTTTTT. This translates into CASSEARSGDPGELFF. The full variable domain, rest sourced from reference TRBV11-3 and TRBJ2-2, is EAGVVQSPRYKIIEKKQPVAFWCNPISGHNTLYWYLQNLGQGPELLIRYENEEAVDDSQLPKDRFSAERLKGVDSTLKIQPAELGDSAVYLCASSEARSGDPGELFFGEGSRLTVL.

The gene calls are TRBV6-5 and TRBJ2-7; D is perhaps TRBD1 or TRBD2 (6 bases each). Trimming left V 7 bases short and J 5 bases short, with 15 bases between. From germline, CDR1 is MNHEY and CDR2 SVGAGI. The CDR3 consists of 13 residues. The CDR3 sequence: CASTGGGPHEQYF. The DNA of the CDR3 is TGTGCCAGCACCGGTGGGGGGCCCCACGAGCAGTACTTC.

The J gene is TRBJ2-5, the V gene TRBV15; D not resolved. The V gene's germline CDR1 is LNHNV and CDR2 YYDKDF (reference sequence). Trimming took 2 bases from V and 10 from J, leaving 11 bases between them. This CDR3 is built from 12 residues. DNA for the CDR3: TGTGCCACCAGCAGACCGGTTGGGGACCAGTACTTC. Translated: CATSRPVGDQYF.

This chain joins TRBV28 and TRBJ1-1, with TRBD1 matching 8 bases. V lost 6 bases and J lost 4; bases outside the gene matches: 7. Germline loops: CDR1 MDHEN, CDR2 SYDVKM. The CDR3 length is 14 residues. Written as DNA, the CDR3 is TGTGCCAGCAGATCGCAGGGGGCGCGCACTGAAGCTTTCTTT. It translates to CASRSQGARTEAFF.

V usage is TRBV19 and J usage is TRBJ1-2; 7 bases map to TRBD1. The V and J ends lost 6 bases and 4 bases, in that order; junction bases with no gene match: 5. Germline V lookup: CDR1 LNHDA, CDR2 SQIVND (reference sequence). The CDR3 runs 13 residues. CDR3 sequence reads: CASSRGGFYGYTF. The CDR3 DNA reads TGTGCCAGTAGCAGGGGGGGGTTCTATGGCTACACCTTC.

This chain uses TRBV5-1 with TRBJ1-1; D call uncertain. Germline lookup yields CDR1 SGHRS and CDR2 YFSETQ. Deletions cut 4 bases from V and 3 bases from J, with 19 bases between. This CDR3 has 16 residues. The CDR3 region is CASSQPGTKPDTEAFF. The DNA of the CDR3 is TGCGCCAGCAGCCAGCCGGGAACAAAACCGGACACTGAAGCTTTCTTT. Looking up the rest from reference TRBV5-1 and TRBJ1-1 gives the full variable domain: KAGVTQTPRYLIKTRGQQVTLSCSPISGHRSVSWYQQTPGQGLQFLFEYFSETQRNKGNFPGRFSGRQFSNSRSEMNVSTLELGDSALYLCASSQPGTKPDTEAFFGQGTRLTVV.